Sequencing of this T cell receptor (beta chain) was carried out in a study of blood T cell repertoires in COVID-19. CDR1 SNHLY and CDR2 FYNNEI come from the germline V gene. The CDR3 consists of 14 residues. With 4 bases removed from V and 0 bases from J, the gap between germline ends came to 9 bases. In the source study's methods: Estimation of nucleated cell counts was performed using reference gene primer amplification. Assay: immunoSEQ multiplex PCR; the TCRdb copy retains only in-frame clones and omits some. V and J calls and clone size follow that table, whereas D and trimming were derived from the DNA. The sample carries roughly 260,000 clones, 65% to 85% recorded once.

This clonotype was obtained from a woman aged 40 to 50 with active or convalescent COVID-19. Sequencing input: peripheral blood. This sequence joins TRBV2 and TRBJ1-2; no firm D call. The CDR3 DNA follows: TGTGCCAGCAGTGCTGGCCGTGCTAACTATGGCTACACCTTC. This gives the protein CASSAGRANYGYTF.